This note documents a single TCR beta chain sequence. This sample is drawn from a study of blood T cell repertoires in COVID-19. Per the authors' pipeline: Using reference gene primer amplification, nucleated cell counts were estimated. Profiling relied on immunoSEQ multiplex PCR, and the TCRdb table lists in-frame clones only, not all of them. D and trimming were read from the DNA, whereas the V and J calls and clone size are those reported in that table. Among 200,000 to 250,000 clones, 87% were seen once, and the ten largest hold 2.5% to 3%. The CDR3 is 17 residues long. V gave up 7 bases and J gave up 4 bases; unmatched junction bases: 14. Germline CDR1 reads SGHVS; CDR2 reads FQNEAQ.

The specimen was PBMCs or T cells enriched from blood (not recorded which). This chain joins TRBV7-8 and TRBJ2-1; 9 nucleotides agree with TRBD2. The sequence was obtained from a young woman with acute COVID-19. The CDR3 loop reads CASISTGVAGAYNEQFF. The DNA for the CDR3 is TGTGCCAGCATCAGTACGGGGGTAGCGGGGGCATACAATGAGCAGTTCTTC. Full variable domain (outside the CDR3, taken from reference TRBV7-8 and TRBJ2-1): GAGVSQSPRYKVAKRGQDVALRCDPISGHVSLFWYQQALGQGPEFLTYFQNEAQLDKSGLPSDRFFAERPEGSVSTLKIQRTQQEDSAVYLCASISTGVAGAYNEQFFGPGTRLTVL.